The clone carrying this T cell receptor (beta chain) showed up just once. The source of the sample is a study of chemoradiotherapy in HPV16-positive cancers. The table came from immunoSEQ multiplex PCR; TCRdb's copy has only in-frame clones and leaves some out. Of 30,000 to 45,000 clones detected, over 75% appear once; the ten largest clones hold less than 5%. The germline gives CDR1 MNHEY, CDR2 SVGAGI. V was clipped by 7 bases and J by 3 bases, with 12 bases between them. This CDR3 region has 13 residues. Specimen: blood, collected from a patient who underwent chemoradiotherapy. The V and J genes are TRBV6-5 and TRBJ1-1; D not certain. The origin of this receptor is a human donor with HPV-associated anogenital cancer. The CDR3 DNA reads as TGTGCCAGCATCAATCACCAGGACACTGAAGCTTTCTTT. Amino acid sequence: CASINHQDTEAFF.